The 18 T cell receptor beta chains below were found in one sample sequenced in a study of T-cell reconstitution after alpha-beta-depleted transplantation in children. A library of TCRbeta sequences, prepared with unique molecular identifiers, was generated. TCRdb reprocessed the PCR reads via MiXCR and lists one record per CDR3 protein. The table has 300,000 to 350,000 distinct CDR3 sequences, about a sixth seen once. Sequencing was performed on PBMCs, mostly from graft donor cells, taken 360 days after TCRalphabeta/CD19-depleted stem cell transplant. These TCRs come from a male patient aged 2 to 9 who had a stem cell transplant for acute lymphoblastic leukemia, so the T cells may come from the graft donor.

The rearrangement uses TRBV12-3 or TRBV12-4 and TRBJ1-2; D is perhaps TRBD1 (5 bases). The length of the CDR3 is 11 residues. V lost 6 bases and J lost 8, with 10 bases in between. The CDR3 coding sequence is TGTGCCAGCAGCAGGGATCGGGGCTACACCTTC. Translated, it gives CASSRDRGYTF.

This clonotype was picked up a small number of times. This chain joins TRBV5-1 and TRBJ2-7, with D perhaps being TRBD1 or TRBD2 (5 bases each). Trimming removed 4 bases from V and 2 bases from J, with 28 bases in between. Germline V gene lookup returns CDR1 SGHRS and CDR2 YFSETQ. The CDR3 length is 19 residues. CDR3 nucleotides: TGCGCCAGCAGCCCGGAGCCGCCGGTCGGGGCCACAGCGACCTACGAGCAGTACTTC. This encodes CASSPEPPVGATATYEQYF.

This clonotype was counted a few times. A junction boundary mismatches the germline segment, possibly from a read error. The V gene is TRBV4-2, the J gene TRBJ2-1; tentatively, D is TRBD1 (6 bases). The CDR3 runs to 13 residues. Germline CDR1 reads LGHNA; CDR2 reads YNFKEQ. CDR3 residues: CASRQDRYNEQFF. As DNA, the CDR3 is TGTGCCAGCAGGCAAGACAGGTACAATGAGCAGTTCTTC.

This clonotype was counted ten times or more. The chain links TRBV4-1 to TRBJ2-7; the D call may be TRBD1 or TRBD2 (5 bases each). CDR1 is MGHRA and CDR2 is YSYEKL in the germline V gene. The V end was cut by 1 base, the J end by 2 bases, with 9 bases between. This CDR3 region has 14 residues. The CDR3 DNA is TGCGCCAGCAGCCAAGCCTTGGGGGCCTACGAGCAGTACTTC. Translating it yields CASSQALGAYEQYF.

The chain employs TRBV29-1 and TRBJ1-1; D is undetermined. V was cut by 5 bases and J by 0 bases, with 7 bases left in between. Germline lookup yields CDR1 SQVTM and CDR2 ANQGSEA. The CDR3 consists of 12 residues. For the CDR3, the DNA is TGCAGCGTTCTGATCCTGAACACTGAAGCTTTCTTT. This codes for CSVLILNTEAFF.

This clonotype has just a few counts. The chain uses TRBV7-2 and TRBJ1-1, with D possibly being TRBD1 (5 bases). V was trimmed by 5 bases and J by 0 bases, leaving 16 bases between them. Germline-derived CDR1 and CDR2 are SGHTA and FQGNSA. The CDR3 is 16 amino acids. CDR3 nucleotides: TGTGCCAGCAGCCCTCAAGCAGGGATTATGAACACTGAAGCTTTCTTT. Protein: CASSPQAGIMNTEAFF.

This chain connects TRBV7-8 to TRBJ2-7; D not resolved. Trimming shortened V by 5 bases and J by 5 bases, and 19 bases separated the two germline ends. This CDR3 has 15 amino acids. The germline gives CDR1 SGHVS, CDR2 FQNEAQ. The CDR3 region is CASSDLEIGRDEQYF. The CDR3, as DNA: TGTGCCAGCAGCGACCTCGAGATTGGCCGGGACGAGCAGTACTTC.

This clonotype was found many times. The gene calls are TRBV4-2 and TRBJ2-3; 10 bases fit TRBD2. V lost 5 bases and J lost 1; bases outside the gene matches: 6. The CDR3 spans 16 residues. The V gene's germline CDR1 is LGHNA and CDR2 YNFKEQ. This CDR3 is CASSVTSGIRTDTQYF. Written as DNA, the CDR3 is TGTGCCAGCAGCGTAACTAGCGGGATCCGCACAGATACGCAGTATTTT.

This clonotype was picked up a small number of times. This chain links TRBV19 with TRBJ2-1; no definite D call. CDR1 is LNHDA, CDR2 SQIVND, per germline (reference sequence). V was trimmed by 7 bases and J by 0 bases, leaving 13 bases between them. The CDR3 totals 15 residues. The CDR3 protein is CASIAPFSSYNEQFF. The CDR3 DNA reads as TGTGCCAGTATTGCACCCTTCAGCTCCTACAATGAGCAGTTCTTC.

The chain joins TRBV20-1 to TRBJ2-1; 12 bases map to TRBD2. V was pared by 4 bases and J by 12 bases, with 7 bases of the junction left unmatched. Per germline, CDR1 DFQATT and CDR2 SNEGSKA (reference sequence). The CDR3 runs 13 residues. The chain's CDR3 is CSANLAGGRSQFF. CDR3 coding DNA: TGCAGTGCTAACCTAGCGGGAGGGCGGTCGCAGTTCTTC.

The V call is TRBV12-3 or TRBV12-4, the J call TRBJ2-2, with D perhaps being TRBD1 or TRBD2 (5 bases each). Trimming took 6 bases from V and 2 from J, leaving 10 bases between them. This CDR3 spans 14 amino acids. The CDR3 is CASSWGFNTGELFF. The CDR3 coding sequence is TGTGCCAGCAGCTGGGGGTTCAACACCGGGGAGCTGTTTTTT.

In its sample, this clonotype was seen a few times. The chain links TRBV12-3 or TRBV12-4 to TRBJ2-1; D may be TRBD2 (6 bases). Trimming took off 3 bases at V and 9 bases at J, with 18 bases between the two ends. The CDR3 runs 15 residues. Here the CDR3 reads CASSLGPGLQLEQFF. CDR3 DNA: TGTGCCAGCAGTTTGGGTCCGGGACTCCAACTTGAGCAGTTCTTC.

This chain joins TRBV4-3 and TRBJ2-7; D may match TRBD1 or TRBD2 (5 bases each). This CDR3 comprises 16 residues. Germline CDR1 and CDR2: LGHNA and YSLEER. The V end was cut by 0 bases, the J end by 4 bases, with 16 bases between. CDR3 in amino acids: CASSQESRGAGYEQYF. The CDR3 nucleotides read TGCGCCAGCAGCCAAGAGTCGAGGGGCGCAGGATACGAGCAGTACTTC.

This clonotype has only a few counts. This chain links TRBV4-3 with TRBJ2-3; D gene unclear. The length of the CDR3 is 14 residues. CDR1 and CDR2 (germline): LGHNA, YSLEER. V lost 3 bases to trimming and J lost 2 bases, with 9 bases between them. The CDR3 DNA is TGCGCCAGCAGCCAGAGTAGCTACACAGATACGCAGTATTTT. Its protein is CASSQSSYTDTQYF.

This clonotype has more than one count but fewer than ten. The chain is built from TRBV12-3 or TRBV12-4 and TRBJ2-2; 9 positions match TRBD2. The CDR3 has 17 residues. V trimming: 1 base; J trimming: 7 bases; junction bases outside the gene matches: 10. CDR3 region: CASSLGGRAVRFGELFF. The CDR3 DNA reads TGTGCCAGCAGTTTAGGCGGGAGGGCCGTCCGTTTCGGGGAGCTGTTTTTT.

Many counts were recorded for this clonotype. The chain has TRBV4-3 and TRBJ1-4; unclear D gene. V was shortened by 0 bases and J by 8 bases, with 10 bases between the two germline ends. The CDR3 is made up of 14 amino acids. Germline CDR1 LGHNA, CDR2 YSLEER. This chain's CDR3 is CASSQEDGIEKLFF. CDR3 in DNA: TGCGCCAGCAGCCAAGAAGACGGCATAGAAAAACTGTTTTTT.

This rearrangement joins TRBV2 to TRBJ2-1; weak D call: TRBD2 (5 bases). The CDR3 runs to 12 residues. Trimming shortened V by 0 bases and J by 8 bases, and 5 bases separated the two germline ends. CDR1 and CDR2 (germline): SNHLY, FYNNEI. The CDR3 protein is CASSEAGDEQFF. The CDR3 nucleotides are TGTGCCAGCAGTGAAGCCGGGGATGAGCAGTTCTTC. Full variable domain (outside the CDR3, taken from reference TRBV2 and TRBJ2-1): EPEVTQTPSHQVTQMGQEVILRCVPISNHLYFYWYRQILGQKVEFLVSFYNNEISEKSEIFDDQFSVERPDGSNFTLKIRSTKLEDSAMYFCASSEAGDEQFFGPGTRLTVL.

This clonotype was recorded a few times. The chain links TRBV5-6 to TRBJ1-2; tentative D call: TRBD1 (6 bases). Trimming pared 0 bases from V and 4 bases from J, leaving 10 bases between. The CDR3 has 14 residues. Germline lookup yields CDR1 SGHDT and CDR2 YYEEEE. CDR3 region: CASSLAGEIYGYTF. DNA for the CDR3: TGTGCCAGCAGCTTGGCAGGGGAGATCTATGGCTACACCTTC.